Presented here are 5 T cell receptor beta chains from one specimen sequenced in a study of OX40 agonist ivuxolimab in advanced cancers. Profiling relied on immunoSEQ multiplex PCR, and the TCRdb table lists in-frame clones only, not all of them. Among some 44,000 clones listed, 65% to 85% were seen once. This specimen was CD4+ or CD8+ T cells sorted from blood, taken in a trial of the OX40 agonist ivuxolimab. These receptors all come from an adult with an advanced solid tumor such as melanoma, head and neck, liver or kidney cancer.

The V gene is TRBV5-8, the J gene TRBJ1-5; possibly TRBD1 for D (6 bases). Trimming removed 2 bases at V and 3 bases at J, with 15 bases between. The CDR3 sequence is 16 residues long. CDR1 is SGHTS, CDR2 YDEGEE, per germline. The CDR3: CASSLLQGEDNQPQHF. DNA for the CDR3: TGTGCCAGCAGCTTATTACAGGGTGAGGACAATCAGCCCCAGCATTTT. Looking up the rest from reference TRBV5-8 and TRBJ1-5 gives the full variable domain: EAGVTQSPTHLIKTRGQQATLRCSPISGHTSVYWYQQALGLGLQFLLWYDEGEERNRGNFPPRFSGRQFPNYSSELNVNALELEDSALYLCASSLLQGEDNQPQHFGDGTRLSIL.

The chain recombines TRBV19 with TRBJ1-2; tentatively, D is TRBD1 (6 bases). V was clipped by 6 bases and J by 8 bases, with 16 bases between them. CDR1 and CDR2 (germline): LNHDA, SQIVND (reference sequence). The CDR3 extends over 13 amino acids. CDR3 sequence (DNA): TGTGCCAGTAGACAAAAAACGGGGGGCGGCTACACCTTC. Translating it yields CASRQKTGGGYTF. The variable domain in full, with the rest retrieved from reference TRBV19 and TRBJ1-2, is DGGITQSPKYLFRKEGQNVTLSCEQNLNHDAMYWYRQDPGQGLRLIYYSQIVNDFQKGDIAEGYSVSREKKESFPLTVTSAQKNPTAFYLCASRQKTGGGYTFGSGTRLTVV.

CDR3 amino acids: CASSQESSDWGQETQYF. The DNA for the CDR3 is TGCGCCAGCAGCCAAGAATCTTCCGATTGGGGACAAGAGACCCAGTACTTC. This rearrangement joins TRBV4-1 to TRBJ2-5, with unresolved D. There are 17 residues in the CDR3. In germline, CDR1 is MGHRA, CDR2 YSYEKL. V shed 0 bases and J shed 2 bases, with 16 bases lying between them.

This clone is a singleton in its sample. As DNA, the CDR3 is TGTGCCTTGAGGGACTGGGGGCTCTCTGGAAACACCATATATTTT. It encodes CALRDWGLSGNTIYF. This chain uses TRBV30 with TRBJ1-3; weak D call: TRBD1 (6 bases). Per germline, CDR1 GTSNPN and CDR2 SVGIG (reference sequence). The CDR3 has 15 amino acids. The V end was cut by 7 bases, the J end by 0 bases, with 16 bases between.

DNA of the CDR3: TGTGCCAGTAGTATCCGCGGGGGAGCTGGAAACACCATATATTTT. It is translated as CASSIRGGAGNTIYF. The V gene is TRBV19, the J gene TRBJ1-3; TRBD1 might be the D (5 bases). The CDR3 runs to 15 residues. CDR1 and CDR2 (germline): LNHDA, SQIVND (reference sequence). Trimming removed 3 bases at V and 2 bases at J, with 11 bases between.